This T cell receptor (beta chain) was captured by sequencing in a study of identifying expanded T cells in peripheral blood. Remarks on this clone: Its antigen is not known.

The CDR3 is 12 amino acids. Trimming at V came to 5 bases and at J to 12 bases, leaving 8 bases not matched to a gene. Per the germline V gene, CDR1 is MDHEN and CDR2 is SYDVKM. Study observations and caveats: Approximately 1.1 clones differed between technical replicates, versus around 15 and 18 over time. Variance in clone template counts between roughly 2-week samples significantly increased with total template count across all healthy donors.

No infections or other immune events were documented during collection. This table comes from immunoSEQ multiplex PCR, and its TCRdb copy is limited to in-frame clones, with some not included. The sample holds 110,000 or so clones, about 87% seen once. This receptor was identified in a person aged 18 to 70 in good health. The chain is built from TRBV28 and TRBJ2-3, with TRBD1 identical over 7 bases. Specimen: blood. The CDR3 loop is CASSSPGTAQYF. The CDR3 coding sequence is TGTGCCAGCAGTAGCCCCGGGACAGCACAGTATTTT.